This TCR beta chain was recovered during a study of shared clonotypes between healthy human individuals. Study-wide results and caveats: Clonotype sharing among donors, it was expected, would be affected by sequencing depth. Shared clonotypes across all four donors exceeded non-shared ones in generation probability.

Germline V gene sequence: CDR1 MNHEY, CDR2 SMNVEV (reference sequence). V lost 3 bases to trimming and J lost 0 bases; unmatched junction nucleotides: 4. The CDR3 is made up of 15 amino acids. This clone appeared a few times. The antigen is not known. Several immunoSEQ plates held equal portions of the genomic DNA taken from each subset. TCRdb's table, derived via immunoSEQ multiplex PCR, lists solely in-frame clones and lacks some. The sample carries over 100,000 clones, roughly 70% recorded once. What was sequenced was memory CD8+ T cells sorted from blood. Described subset: CD45RO+ cells pooled with CCR7-negative TemRA cells. This receptor was identified in a woman aged 30 to 39 in good health. The chain has TRBV27 and TRBJ2-7, with 8 positions matching TRBD2. CDR3 coding DNA: TGTGCCAGCAGTTTCGTAGGACTAGCCTCCTACGAGCAGTACTTC. It translates to CASSFVGLASYEQYF.